This T cell receptor beta chain emerged from a study of blood T cell repertoires in COVID-19. Study-level background: Sources were T cells, B-cell-depleted T cells, or PBMCs; the material itself was cDNA or gDNA.

Participants, 18 to 89 years old, spanned fewer than 25 US areas. The V segment lost 6 bases and the J segment 3 bases; nucleotides outside the gene matches: 2. Germline V gene data show CDR1 as MNHEY and CDR2 as SVGAGI. The CDR3 totals 15 residues. In the original processing: Counts of nucleated cells, estimated from reference gene primer amplification, were obtained. Data came from immunoSEQ multiplex PCR; TCRdb stores just in-frame clones and leaves some out. D and trimming were read from the DNA, whereas the V and J calls and clone size are those reported in that table. The sample contains roughly 370,000 clones, about 83% of which appear only once.

The clonotype was recovered from a woman between 45 and 60 years old who had recovered from COVID-19. This chain links TRBV6-5 with TRBJ2-2, with TRBD2 matching over 12 bases. Sequencing was carried out using PBMCs or T cells enriched from blood (not recorded which). This CDR3 reads CASSRTSGDTGELFF. The CDR3 region has the DNA TGTGCCAGCAGCCGGACTAGCGGGGACACCGGGGAGCTGTTTTTT.